This TCR beta chain was sequenced during a study of response to subunit inactivated influenza vaccine. There are many counts of this clonotype. The CDR3 runs to 14 residues. Germline V gene lookup returns CDR1 MDHEN and CDR2 SYDVKM. V was shortened by 3 bases and J by 10 bases, with 16 bases between the two germline ends. MiXCR, run by TCRdb on the RT-PCR reads, gives a single entry per CDR3 protein. The table records about 540,000 distinct CDR3 sequences, roughly 25% of them present only once. These same data were also listed under a study on T cells expressing NK-cell markers. That source notes: 5'RACE template switching built TCR beta cDNA with unique molecular identifiers. Clones of NKG2C+ T cells that had expanded were of unclear HCMV specificity.

This clonotype originated in a man aged 50 or older who received an inactivated influenza vaccine. The chain links TRBV28 to TRBJ2-1, with D possibly TRBD2 on 5 matching bases. The sequencing here drew on CD4+ T cells sorted from PBMCs, taken 11 to 12 days after vaccination. The CDR3 bases are TGTGCCAGCAGTTTTGTGCCCGGGGTGGGAGAGCAGTTCTTC. Its protein is CASSFVPGVGEQFF.